This TCR beta chain originates from a study of T cells in tumors after PD-1 blockade. Across the study: A subset received ongoing vismodegib 150 mg daily alongside anti-PD-1 therapy. On average, peripheral blood gave 100,000 to 140,000 TCR templates and 30,000 to 40,000 unique clonotypes.

This clone was recorded a few times. Clones were sequenced by immunoSEQ multiplex PCR, and TCRdb holds only the in-frame ones, with some missing. The table shows around 25,000 clones, with 70% to 85% occurring only once. CDR1 LNHNV and CDR2 YYDKDF come from the germline V gene (reference sequence). V shed 3 bases and J shed 3 bases, with 14 bases lying between them. There are 16 residues in the CDR3. The specimen comprised PBMCs, sampled after anti-PD-1 treatment. This clonotype was obtained from a human donor with basal cell carcinoma. The chain has TRBV15 and TRBJ1-4; maybe TRBD1 (5 bases). CDR3 DNA sequence: TGTGCCACCAGCAGGGGCGGGACGGGGTCTAATGAAAAACTGTTTTTT. It translates to CATSRGGTGSNEKLFF.